The T cell receptor beta chain described here comes from a study of shared clonotypes between healthy human individuals. Method: immunoSEQ multiplex PCR; TCRdb's copy keeps in-frame clones and lacks some. The sample lists 2 million to 3 million clones, over 85% occurring once. Trimming cost V 5 bases and J 0 bases; bases outside gene matches: 9. The CDR3 contains 16 residues. Looked up from germline, CDR1 is LNHDA and CDR2 is SQIVND (reference sequence). The sample consisted of naive CD4+ T cells from PBMCs. Subset of the sample: CD45RA+ positively selected. The source of this sequence is a man younger than 35 in good health. Some clones in this sample may be carry-over from other donors' samples. The chain links TRBV19 to TRBJ2-7; TRBD1 matches at 8 bases. The CDR3 spells CASSPFDRGISYEQYF. In DNA form, the CDR3 reads TGTGCCAGTAGTCCGTTCGACAGGGGCATCTCCTACGAGCAGTACTTC.